This T cell receptor (beta chain) is from a study of radiation and T cells in renal cell carcinoma. Study findings and constraints: From baseline, blood top tumor clonotypes peaked at 2 weeks post-radiation.

As for this clone: The antigen is undetermined.

The CDR3 consists of 15 residues. Germline CDR1 reads LGHNA; CDR2 reads YSLEER. Trimming removed 2 bases from V and 3 bases from J; junction bases left unmatched: 3. TCRdb's copy holds only in-frame clones and misses some; the assay was immunoSEQ multiplex PCR. The table records about 88,000 clones, 86% of them present only once. The time point: baseline pretreatment blood. The sample's treatment: 15 Gy SBRT to primary tumor, nephrectomy 4 weeks later. The genes are TRBV4-3 and TRBJ2-7; 11 nucleotides line up with TRBD1. The sample consisted of blood, taken from a patient whose treatment included radiotherapy and nephrectomy. This sequence was found in a man aged 50-59 years with renal cell carcinoma. CDR3 loop: CASSQWDRGNYEQYF. Here the CDR3 DNA reads TGCGCCAGCAGCCAATGGGACAGGGGGAACTACGAGCAGTACTTC.